Listed here are 2 T cell receptor beta chains from one sample, sequenced in a study of T cells in Graves' hyperthyroidism and ophthalmopathy. TCR beta CDR3 regions were amplified from RNA transcripts. Primed by the HTBI set, a first-round RT-PCR was run on the TCR CDR3. From the multiplex PCR reads, TCRdb called clonotypes with MiXCR, one entry per CDR3 protein. The profile covers 640,000 or so distinct CDR3 sequences, with roughly 15% appearing a single time and around 4.5% taken by the ten largest. The sample comprised blood. These receptors were taken from a woman aged 40 to 55 with Graves' ophthalmopathy.

The V call is TRBV19, the J call TRBJ1-3, with 7 bases matching TRBD1. With 6 bases clipped from V and 6 bases from J, the junction kept 8 bases outside the gene matches. CDR3 size: 14 residues. Germline V lookup: CDR1 LNHDA, CDR2 SQIVND (reference sequence). The CDR3 sequence is CASRRGQGENTIYF. In DNA form, the CDR3 reads TGTGCCAGTAGAAGGGGCCAGGGGGAAAACACCATATATTTT. The complete variable domain, with remaining parts taken from reference TRBV19 and TRBJ1-3, reads DGGITQSPKYLFRKEGQNVTLSCEQNLNHDAMYWYRQDPGQGLRLIYYSQIVNDFQKGDIAEGYSVSREKKESFPLTVTSAQKNPTAFYLCASRRGQGENTIYFGEGSWLTVV.

This rearrangement joins TRBV7-2 to TRBJ2-5, with D uncertain. CDR1 is SGHTA and CDR2 is FQGNSA in the germline V gene. Trimming took off 5 bases at V and 5 bases at J, with 15 bases between the two ends. CDR3 length: 14 residues. The CDR3 DNA sequence: TGTGCCAGCAGCGCGGAAGGGCCTCGCGAGACCCAGTACTTC. As protein: CASSAEGPRETQYF.